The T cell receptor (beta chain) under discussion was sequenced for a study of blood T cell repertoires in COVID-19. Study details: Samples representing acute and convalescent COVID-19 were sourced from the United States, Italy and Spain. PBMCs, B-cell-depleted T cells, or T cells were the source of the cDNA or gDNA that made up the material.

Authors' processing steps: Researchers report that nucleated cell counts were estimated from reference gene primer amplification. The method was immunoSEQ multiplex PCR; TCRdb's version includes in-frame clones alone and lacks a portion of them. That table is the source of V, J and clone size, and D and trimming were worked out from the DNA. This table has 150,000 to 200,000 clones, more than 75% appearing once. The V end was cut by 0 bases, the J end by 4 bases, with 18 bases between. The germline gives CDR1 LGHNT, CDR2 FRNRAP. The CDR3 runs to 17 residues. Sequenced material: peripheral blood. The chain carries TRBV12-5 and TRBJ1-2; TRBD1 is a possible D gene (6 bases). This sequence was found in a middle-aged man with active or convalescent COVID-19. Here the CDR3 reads CASGLVYEYREVYGYTF. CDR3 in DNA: TGTGCTAGTGGTTTGGTATACGAGTACAGGGAAGTCTATGGCTACACCTTC. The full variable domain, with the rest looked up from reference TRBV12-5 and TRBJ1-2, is DARVTQTPRHKVTEMGQEVTMRCQPILGHNTVFWYRQTMMQGLELLAYFRNRAPLDDSGMPKDRFSAEMPDATLATLKIQPSEPRDSAVYFCASGLVYEYREVYGYTFGSGTRLTVV.